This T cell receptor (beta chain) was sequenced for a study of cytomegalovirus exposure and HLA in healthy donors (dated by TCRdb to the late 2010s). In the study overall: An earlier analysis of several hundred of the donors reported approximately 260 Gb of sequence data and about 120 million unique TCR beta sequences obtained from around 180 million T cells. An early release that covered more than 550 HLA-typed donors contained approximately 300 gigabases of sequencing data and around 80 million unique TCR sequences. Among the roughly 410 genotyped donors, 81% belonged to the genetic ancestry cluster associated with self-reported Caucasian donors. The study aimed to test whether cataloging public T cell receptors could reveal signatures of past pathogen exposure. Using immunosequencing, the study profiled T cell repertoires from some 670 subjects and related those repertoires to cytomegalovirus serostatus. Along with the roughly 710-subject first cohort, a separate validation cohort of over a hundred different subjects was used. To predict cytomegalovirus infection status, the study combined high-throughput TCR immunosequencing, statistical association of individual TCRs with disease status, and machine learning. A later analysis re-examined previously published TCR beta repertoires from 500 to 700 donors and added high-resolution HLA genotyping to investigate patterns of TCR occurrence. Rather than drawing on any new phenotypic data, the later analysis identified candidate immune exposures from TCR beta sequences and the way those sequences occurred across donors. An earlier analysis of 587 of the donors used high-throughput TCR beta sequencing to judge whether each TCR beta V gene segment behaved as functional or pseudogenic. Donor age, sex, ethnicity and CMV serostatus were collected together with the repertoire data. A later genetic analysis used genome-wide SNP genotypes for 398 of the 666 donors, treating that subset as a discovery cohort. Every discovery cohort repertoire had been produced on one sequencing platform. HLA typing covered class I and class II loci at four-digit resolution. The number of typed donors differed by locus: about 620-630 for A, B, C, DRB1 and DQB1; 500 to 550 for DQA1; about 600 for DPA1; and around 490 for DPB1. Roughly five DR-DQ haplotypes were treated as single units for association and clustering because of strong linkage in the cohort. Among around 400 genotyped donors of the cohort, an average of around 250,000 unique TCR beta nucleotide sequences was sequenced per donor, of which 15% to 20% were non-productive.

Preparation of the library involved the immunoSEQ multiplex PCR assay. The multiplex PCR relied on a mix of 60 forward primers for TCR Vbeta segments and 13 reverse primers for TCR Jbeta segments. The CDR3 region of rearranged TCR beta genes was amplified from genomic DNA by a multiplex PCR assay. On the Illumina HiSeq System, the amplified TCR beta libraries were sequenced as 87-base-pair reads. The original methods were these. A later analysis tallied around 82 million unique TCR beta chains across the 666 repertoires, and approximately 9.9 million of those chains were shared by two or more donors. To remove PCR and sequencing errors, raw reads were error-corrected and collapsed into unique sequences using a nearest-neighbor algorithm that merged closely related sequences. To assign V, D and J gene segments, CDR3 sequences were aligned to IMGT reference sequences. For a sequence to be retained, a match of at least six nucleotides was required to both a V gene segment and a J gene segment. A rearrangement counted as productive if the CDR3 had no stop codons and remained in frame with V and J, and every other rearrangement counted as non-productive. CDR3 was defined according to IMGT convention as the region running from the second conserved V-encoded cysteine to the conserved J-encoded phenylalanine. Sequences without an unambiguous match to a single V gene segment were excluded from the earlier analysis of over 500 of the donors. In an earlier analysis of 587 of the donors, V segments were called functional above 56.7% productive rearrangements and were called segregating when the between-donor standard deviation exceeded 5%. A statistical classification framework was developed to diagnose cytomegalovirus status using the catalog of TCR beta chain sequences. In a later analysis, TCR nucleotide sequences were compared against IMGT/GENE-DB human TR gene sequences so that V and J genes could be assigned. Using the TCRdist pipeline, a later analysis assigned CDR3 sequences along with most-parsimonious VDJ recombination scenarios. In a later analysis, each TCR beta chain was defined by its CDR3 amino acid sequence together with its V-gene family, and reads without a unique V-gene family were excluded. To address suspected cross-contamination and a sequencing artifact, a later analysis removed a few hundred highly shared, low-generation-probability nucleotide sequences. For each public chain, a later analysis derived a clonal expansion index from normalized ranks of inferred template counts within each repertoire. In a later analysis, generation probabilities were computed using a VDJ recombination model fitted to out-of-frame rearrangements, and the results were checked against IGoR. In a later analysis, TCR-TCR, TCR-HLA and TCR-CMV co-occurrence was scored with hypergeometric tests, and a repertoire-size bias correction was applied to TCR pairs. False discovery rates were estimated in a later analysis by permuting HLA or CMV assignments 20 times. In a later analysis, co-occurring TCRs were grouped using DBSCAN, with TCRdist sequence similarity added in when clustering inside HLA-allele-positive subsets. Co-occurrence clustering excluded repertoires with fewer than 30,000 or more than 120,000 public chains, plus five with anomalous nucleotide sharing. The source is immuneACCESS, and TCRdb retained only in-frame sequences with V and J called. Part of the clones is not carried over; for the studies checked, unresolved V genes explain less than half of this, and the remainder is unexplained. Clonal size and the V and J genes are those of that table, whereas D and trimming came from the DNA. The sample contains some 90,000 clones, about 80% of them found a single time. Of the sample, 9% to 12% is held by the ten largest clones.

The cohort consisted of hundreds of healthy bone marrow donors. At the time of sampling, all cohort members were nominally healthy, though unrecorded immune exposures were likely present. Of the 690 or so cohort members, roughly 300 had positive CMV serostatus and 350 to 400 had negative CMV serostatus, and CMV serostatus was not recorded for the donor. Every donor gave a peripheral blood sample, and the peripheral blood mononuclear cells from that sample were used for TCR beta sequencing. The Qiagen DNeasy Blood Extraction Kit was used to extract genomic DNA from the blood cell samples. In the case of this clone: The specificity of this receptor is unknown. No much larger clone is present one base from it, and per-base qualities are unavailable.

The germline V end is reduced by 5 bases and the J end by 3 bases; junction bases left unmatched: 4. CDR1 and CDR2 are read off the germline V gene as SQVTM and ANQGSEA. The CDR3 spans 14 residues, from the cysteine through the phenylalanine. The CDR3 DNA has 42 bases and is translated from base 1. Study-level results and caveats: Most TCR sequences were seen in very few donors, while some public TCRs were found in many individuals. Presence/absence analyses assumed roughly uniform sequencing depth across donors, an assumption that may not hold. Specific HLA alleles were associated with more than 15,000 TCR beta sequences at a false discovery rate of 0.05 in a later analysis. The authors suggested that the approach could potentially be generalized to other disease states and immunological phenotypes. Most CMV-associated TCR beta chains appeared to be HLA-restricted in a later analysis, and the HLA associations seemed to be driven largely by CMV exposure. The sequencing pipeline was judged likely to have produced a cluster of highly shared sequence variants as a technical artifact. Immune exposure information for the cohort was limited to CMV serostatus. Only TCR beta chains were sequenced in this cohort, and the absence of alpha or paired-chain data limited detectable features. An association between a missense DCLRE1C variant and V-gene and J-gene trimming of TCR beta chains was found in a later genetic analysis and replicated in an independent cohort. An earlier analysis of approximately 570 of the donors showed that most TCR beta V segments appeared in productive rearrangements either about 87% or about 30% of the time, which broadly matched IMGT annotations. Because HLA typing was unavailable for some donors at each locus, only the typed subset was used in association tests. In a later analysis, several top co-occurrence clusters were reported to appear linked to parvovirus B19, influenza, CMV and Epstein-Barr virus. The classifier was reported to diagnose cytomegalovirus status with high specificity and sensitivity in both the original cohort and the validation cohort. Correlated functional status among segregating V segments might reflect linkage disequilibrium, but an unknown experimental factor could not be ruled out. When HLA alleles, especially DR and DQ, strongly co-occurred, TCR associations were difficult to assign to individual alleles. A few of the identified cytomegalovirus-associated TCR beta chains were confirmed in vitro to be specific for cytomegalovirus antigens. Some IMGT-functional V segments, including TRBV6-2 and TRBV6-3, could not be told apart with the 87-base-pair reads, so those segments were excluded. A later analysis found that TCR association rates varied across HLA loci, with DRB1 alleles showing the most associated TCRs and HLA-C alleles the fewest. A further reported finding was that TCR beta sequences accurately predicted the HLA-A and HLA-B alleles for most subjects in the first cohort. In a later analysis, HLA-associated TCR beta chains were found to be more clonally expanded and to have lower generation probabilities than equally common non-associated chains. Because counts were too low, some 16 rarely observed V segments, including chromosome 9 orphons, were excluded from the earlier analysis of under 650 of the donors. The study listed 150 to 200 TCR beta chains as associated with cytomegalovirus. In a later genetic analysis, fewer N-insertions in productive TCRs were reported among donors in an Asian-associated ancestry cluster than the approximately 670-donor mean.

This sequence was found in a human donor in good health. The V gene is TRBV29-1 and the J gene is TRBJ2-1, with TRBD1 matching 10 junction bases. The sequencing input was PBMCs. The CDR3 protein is CSVLGTGVYNEQFF. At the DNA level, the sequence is TGCAGCGTTTTAGGGACAGGGGTCTACAATGAGCAGTTCTTC.